A selection of T cell receptor beta chains follows, all from one sample in a study of PD-L1 blockade in urothelial cancer. Assay: immunoSEQ multiplex PCR; the TCRdb copy retains only in-frame clones and omits some. The data contain some 80,000 clones, approximately 80% of them singletons. Sample: PBMCs, taken around atezolizumab (anti-PD-L1) treatment. These receptors all stem from a man between 35 and 55 years old with urothelial cancer. Both conserved end residues are part of each CDR3. The D gene is left open where the match is weak. For some rows the clone size is stated as once, few or many, or as a class when expanded; others skip it.

D,size,J,V,DNA,CDR3
TRBD1,-,TRBJ2-2,TRBV27,TGTGCCAGCAGCTGGGGGAACAGGGGAAGGAACACCGGGGAGCTGTTTTTT,CASSWGNRGRNTGELFF
TRBD1,-,TRBJ2-7,TRBV28,TGTGCCAGCAGGTCGACCGGGACAGGGATTGGCGAGCAGTACTTC,CASRSTGTGIGEQYF
TRBD1,few,TRBJ1-2,TRBV13,TGTGCCAGCAGCCTGGGACAGGAGGATGGCTACACCTTC,CASSLGQEDGYTF
-,-,TRBJ1-3,TRBV28,TGTGCCAGCTCGAGGGACACCATATATTTT,CASSRDTIYF
-,-,TRBJ1-2,TRBV28,TGTGCCAGCAGATCGGGGACATTCCCGGGCACCTTC,CASRSGTFPGTF
TRBD1,few,TRBJ1-4,TRBV25-1,TGTGCCAGCAGCAATGTTAGAGGACAGGTGTTTTTT,CASSNVRGQVFF
-,-,TRBJ2-7,TRBV6-1,TGTGCCAGCAGTGAGTCCCGGGATTTTCTCGAGCAGTACTTC,CASSESRDFLEQYF
TRBD2,-,TRBJ2-3,TRBV7-8,TGTGCCAGCAGCCTTACCGGGACTAGCCCAATGAGAGCAGATACGCAGTATTTT,CASSLTGTSPMRADTQYF
TRBD1,once,TRBJ1-2,TRBV6-6,TGTGCCAGCAGTGCCCGGACAGGGGGCGGCTACACCTTC,CASSARTGGGYTF
TRBD1,-,TRBJ1-5,TRBV4-1,TGCGCCAGCAGCCAAGATGAACCCGACAGGGGTAATCAGCCCCAGCATTTT,CASSQDEPDRGNQPQHF
TRBD1,-,TRBJ1-1,TRBV28,TGTGCCAGTGACAGGGGGCTTTTGAACACTGAAGCTTTCTTT,CASDRGLLNTEAFF
TRBD1,-,TRBJ2-7,TRBV6-5,TGTGCCAGCAGTTACCTAAGACAGGGGGCGGGAGAGCAGTACTTC,CASSYLRQGAGEQYF
-,once,TRBJ1-5,TRBV30,TGTGCCTGGGCTAGCGGGAACGATCAGCCCCAGCATTTT,CAWASGNDQPQHF
-,once,TRBJ2-3,TRBV29-1,TGCAGCGGGAGTAGCACAGATACGCAGTATTTT,CSGSSTDTQYF
-,few,TRBJ1-1,TRBV2,TGTGCCAGCAGTGAATCACCAGGCCGAGAAGCTTTCTTT,CASSESPGREAFF
TRBD2,-,TRBJ2-1,TRBV30,TGTGCCTGGAATACGGGAGGGCCTAACGAGCAGTTCTTC,CAWNTGGPNEQFF
-,-,TRBJ2-7,TRBV16,TGTGCCAGCAGCCAACAGTACGAGCAGTACTTC,CASSQQYEQYF
TRBD2,-,TRBJ2-2,TRBV19,TGTGCCAGTAGTATCTGGACTAGCGGGAGCGGGGAGCTGTTTTTT,CASSIWTSGSGELFF
TRBD1,-,TRBJ2-5,TRBV7-9,TGTGCCAGCAGCCGACAGGGACGGAGAGAGACCCAGTACTTC,CASSRQGRRETQYF
-,medium-sized,TRBJ1-2,TRBV5-8,TGTGCCAGCAGCCTGGGAGAAACGGAGGGCTACACCTTC,CASSLGETEGYTF
-,-,TRBJ2-6,TRBV6-5,TGTGCCAGCAGAACACAGGGTTCGGGGGCCAACGTCCTGACTTTC,CASRTQGSGANVLTF
-,-,TRBJ1-5,TRBV15,TGTGCCACCAGCACCCAGAGGTCCCAGCCCCAGCATTTT,CATSTQRSQPQHF
TRBD1,-,TRBJ1-1,TRBV7-9,TGTGCCAGCAGCCCCGGACAGGGAAGGTCTGAAGCTTTCTTT,CASSPGQGRSEAFF
TRBD2,-,TRBJ2-4,TRBV9,TGTGCCAGCAGCATGGGACTAGCGGGAGCCGGGGAAAACATTCAGTACTTC,CASSMGLAGAGENIQYF
-,few,TRBJ2-2,TRBV7-3,TGTGCCAGCAGCCACCGGGGCACCGGGGAGCTGTTTTTT,CASSHRGTGELFF
TRBD2,-,TRBJ2-1,TRBV5-4,TGTGCCAGCAGCTTTAGCGGGAGCAATGAGCAGTTCTTC,CASSFSGSNEQFF
-,once,TRBJ2-7,TRBV5-6,TGTGCCAGCAGCTTGGTTGGCACAGGGAAGGCCTACGAGCAGTACTTC,CASSLVGTGKAYEQYF
-,-,TRBJ1-5,TRBV30,TGTGCCTGGAGTGTCCTGACGGAGACCTATAGCAATCAGCCCCAGCATTTT,CAWSVLTETYSNQPQHF
-,once,TRBJ2-3,TRBV12-5,TGTGCTAGTGCCCCGGTCCGCTCAGATACGCAGTATTTT,CASAPVRSDTQYF
-,-,TRBJ1-3,TRBV27,TGTGCCAGCAGTTTATCCCCTGGACAACGGAACACCATATATTTT,CASSLSPGQRNTIYF
-,-,TRBJ2-2,TRBV9,TGTGCCAGCAGCGTAGCTATAGGGGGTGGCACCGGGGAGCTGTTTTTT,CASSVAIGGGTGELFF